The 14 T cell receptor beta chains below were found in one sample sequenced in a study of CD4 T cells in relation to SARS-CoV-2 and coronaviruses. TCRdb keeps only in-frame clones here, not all; method: immunoSEQ multiplex PCR. The sample has approximately 36,000 clones; over 60% are singletons. No antigen is known for these receptors. The sample consisted of memory CD4+ T cells from PBMCs, cultured in vitro. These receptors originate from an adult with COVID-19.

The J gene is TRBJ2-5, the V gene TRBV7-9; 9 nucleotides align to TRBD1. CDR3 length: 14 amino acids. Germline V gives CDR1 SEHNR, CDR2 FQNEAQ (reference sequence). Unmatched junction bases numbered 3, after V lost 5 bases and J lost 2 bases. The DNA of the CDR3 is TGTGCCAGCAGCATGACAGGGGGACAAGAGACCCAGTACTTC. Its translation: CASSMTGGQETQYF.

This clone was counted a few times. V is TRBV27 and J is TRBJ1-5; D unresolved. Germline CDR1 reads MNHEY; CDR2 reads SMNVEV (reference sequence). The CDR3 has 18 residues. The V end was cut by 4 bases, the J end by 0 bases, with 19 bases between. The CDR3: CASSSSVTFGLSNQPQHF. As DNA, the CDR3 is TGTGCCAGCAGTTCCTCTGTGACATTCGGCCTTAGCAATCAGCCCCAGCATTTT.

The chain joins TRBV5-1 to TRBJ2-7, with 7 positions matching TRBD2. This CDR3 is built from 17 residues. The V and J ends lost 1 base and 6 bases, in that order; junction bases with no gene match: 16. CDR1 and CDR2 (germline): SGHRS, YFSETQ. CDR3 bases: TGCGCCAGCAGCTTGTCCTGGACGACGCACGGCGGGGGCGAGCAGTACTTC. Its translation: CASSLSWTTHGGGEQYF.

The rearrangement joins TRBV2 to TRBJ2-7, with 7 bases identical to TRBD1. The V gene's germline CDR1 is SNHLY and CDR2 FYNNEI. Trimming at V came to 8 bases and at J to 3 bases, leaving 10 bases not matched to a gene. CDR3 length: 14 residues. The CDR3 region has the DNA TGTGCCAGCGGCGACAGGGTTAGGAGCTACGAGCAGTACTTC. This gives the protein CASGDRVRSYEQYF.

V usage is TRBV3-1 (or the pseudogene TRBV3-2) and J usage is TRBJ1-3, with TRBD1 as a possible D gene (6 bases). Trimming stripped 6 bases from V and 2 bases from J, with 11 bases between. CDR1 is LGHDT and CDR2 is YNNKEL in the germline V gene (reference sequence). This CDR3 spans 14 amino acids. CDR3 bases: TGTGCCAGCAGTCTACAGGGAGCTGGAAACACCATATATTTT. Translating it yields CASSLQGAGNTIYF.

CDR3 nucleotides: TGCGCCAGCAGTGAGTCGCGATTTACCTACGAGCAGTACTTC. Amino acid sequence: CASSESRFTYEQYF. The chain carries TRBV10-1 and TRBJ2-7, with D uncertain. Trimming removed 0 bases from V and 2 bases from J, with 8 bases in between. This CDR3 spans 14 amino acids. Germline lookup yields CDR1 WNHNN and CDR2 SYGVQD (reference sequence).

V is TRBV7-8 and J is TRBJ2-1; 7 bases are a match to TRBD1. The V segment lost 6 bases and the J segment 3 bases; nucleotides outside the gene matches: 8. This CDR3 contains 15 residues. Germline-derived CDR1 and CDR2 are SGHVS and FQNEAQ. CDR3 nucleotide sequence: TGTGCCAGCAGTTTTGGACAGGCGGACTACAATGAGCAGTTCTTC. It is translated as CASSFGQADYNEQFF.

The chain recombines TRBV20-1 with TRBJ2-3; D unclear. Trimming stripped 7 bases from V and 5 bases from J, with 10 bases between. Per the germline V gene, CDR1 is DFQATT and CDR2 is SNEGSKA (reference sequence). The CDR3 runs to 11 residues. The CDR3 region has the DNA TGCAGTGTGGGCTGGGAAGATACGCAGTATTTT. This translates into CSVGWEDTQYF.

Only a few counts were recorded for this clone. V gene TRBV5-1 combines with J gene TRBJ1-6, with D unresolved. The V gene's germline CDR1 is SGHRS and CDR2 YFSETQ. With 0 bases removed from V and 0 bases from J, the gap between germline ends came to 4 bases. This CDR3 has 15 residues. The CDR3 DNA reads TGCGCCAGCAGCTTGGGACACTCCTATAATTCACCCCTCCACTTT. Its protein product is CASSLGHSYNSPLHF.

V usage is TRBV2 and J usage is TRBJ2-7; 7 bases match TRBD2. Germline CDR1 SNHLY, CDR2 FYNNEI. This CDR3 has 15 amino acids. V was pared by 6 bases and J by 0 bases, with 8 bases of the junction left unmatched. The CDR3 sequence: CASRAGGSYSYEQYF. CDR3 in DNA: TGTGCCAGCAGAGCGGGCGGGAGCTACTCCTACGAGCAGTACTTC.

V and J are TRBV30 and TRBJ1-4; 7 bases fit TRBD1. This CDR3 is built from 16 residues. The germline CDR1 and CDR2 sequences are GTSNPN and SVGIG (reference sequence). The junction had 6 bases not matched to a gene; V was cut back by 1 base and J by 1 base. Here the CDR3 reads CAWSAGQRITNEKLFF. As DNA, the CDR3 is TGTGCCTGGAGTGCGGGACAGCGTATAACTAATGAAAAACTGTTTTTT.

The chain combines TRBV7-2 with TRBJ1-1; no reliable D call. With 3 bases removed from V and 0 bases from J, the gap between germline ends came to 5 bases. From germline, CDR1 is SGHTA and CDR2 FQGNSA. CDR3 length: 13 residues. The CDR3 coding sequence is TGTGCCAGCAGCTTTCGAATGAACACTGAAGCTTTCTTT. Its translation is CASSFRMNTEAFF.

The gene calls are TRBV19 and TRBJ1-2, with D possibly matching TRBD1 (5 bases). Germline-derived CDR1 and CDR2 are LNHDA and SQIVND (reference sequence). This CDR3 is 14 amino acids long. Deletions cut 6 bases from V and 7 bases from J, with 18 bases between. For the CDR3, the DNA is TGTGCCAGTAGAACACCCGGGACCCGCTCTGGCTACACCTTC. Its translation is CASRTPGTRSGYTF.

The J gene is TRBJ2-3, the V gene TRBV6-5; 10 bases agree with TRBD2. Per the germline V gene, CDR1 is MNHEY and CDR2 is SVGAGI. CDR3 length: 16 amino acids. V lost 2 bases, J lost 9 bases, and 11 bases stayed unmatched. The CDR3 coding sequence is TGTGCCAGCAGTTACAGTGGGGCTAGCGGGAGTTCGACGCAGTATTTT. The encoded protein is CASSYSGASGSSTQYF.